Following are 10 T cell receptor beta chains from one sample sequenced in a study of cytomegalovirus exposure and HLA in healthy donors. A multiplex PCR was run with 60 Vbeta primers and 13 Jbeta primers. The method was immunoSEQ multiplex PCR; TCRdb's version includes in-frame clones alone and lacks a portion of them. The data show around 97,000 clones, with 9.4% seen just once and just over 5% held by the top ten. The sequencing sample was made of PBMCs. These receptors all stem from a man aged 45-65 years in good health and CMV-seropositive.

This chain connects TRBV15 to TRBJ1-5, with 9 bases matching TRBD1. With 3 bases clipped from V and 5 bases from J, the junction kept 11 bases outside the gene matches. The CDR3 is 17 amino acids. CDR1 is LNHNV and CDR2 is YYDKDF in the germline V gene (reference sequence). The CDR3 bases are TGTGCCACCAGCAGGGATACCGGGGGGACAGGGCATCAGCCCCAGCATTTT. Residues: CATSRDTGGTGHQPQHF.

The V and J genes are TRBV7-9 and TRBJ2-3, with D maybe TRBD1 (6 bases). Germline-derived CDR1 and CDR2 are SEHNR and FQNEAQ (reference sequence). Trimming took off 5 bases at V and 1 base at J, with 13 bases between the two ends. The CDR3 is made up of 15 amino acids. CDR3 amino acids: CASSRDTPRTDTQYF. The CDR3 DNA reads as TGTGCCAGCAGCCGGGACACTCCTCGCACAGATACGCAGTATTTT.

The chain employs TRBV29-1 and TRBJ1-2; weak D call: TRBD1 (6 bases). Germline V gene data show CDR1 as SQVTM and CDR2 as ANQGSEA. The germline V and J ends were trimmed by 5 bases and 4 bases, with 14 bases remaining between them. The CDR3 is 13 amino acids. The CDR3 region is CSVREGGAYGYTF. The DNA of the CDR3 is TGCAGCGTTCGCGAGGGGGGGGCCTATGGCTACACCTTC.

This clone appeared a few times. The rearrangement links TRBV14 to TRBJ2-7; 7 nucleotides match TRBD1. This CDR3 contains 13 residues. The germline V gene has CDR1 SGHDN and CDR2 FVKESK. The ends lost 4 bases at V and 4 bases at J; junction bases unmatched: 4. The CDR3 coding sequence is TGTGCCAGCAGCCGACAGGGCCGTTACGAGCAGTACTTC. Its translation: CASSRQGRYEQYF.

This clone showed up just a few times. V is TRBV28 and J is TRBJ2-1; no clear D gene. Germline CDR1 and CDR2: MDHEN and SYDVKM. The CDR3 runs to 15 residues. Trimming took off 5 bases at V and 7 bases at J, with 18 bases between the two ends. This CDR3 reads CASSGDSLGENEQFF. The CDR3 DNA reads as TGTGCCAGCAGTGGAGACTCCTTGGGTGAGAATGAGCAGTTCTTC. Variable domain in full (rest from reference TRBV28 and TRBJ2-1): DVKVTQSSRYLVKRTGEKVFLECVQDMDHENMFWYRQDPGLGLRLIYFSYDVKMKEKGDIPEGYSVSREKKERFSLILESASTNQTSMYLCASSGDSLGENEQFFGPGTRLTVL.

Worth noting for this clone: Relative to the germline gene, one junction end is altered; a read error may explain this. The rearrangement joins TRBV28 to TRBJ2-5; no clear D. This CDR3 region has 14 residues. In germline, CDR1 is MDHEN, CDR2 SYDVKM. The CDR3 DNA follows: TGTGCCAGCAGTTTATCAGCCCTTCAAGAGGCCCAGTACTTC. It specifies CASSLSALQEAQYF.

CDR3: CASSESTRKCEQYF. The CDR3 DNA sequence: TGCGCCAGCAGTGAGTCGACACGGAAGTGCGAGCAGTACTTC. The chain has TRBV10-1 and TRBJ2-7, with no clear D. V lost 0 bases to trimming and J lost 6 bases, with 12 bases between them. The CDR3 runs to 14 residues. Germline lookup yields CDR1 WNHNN and CDR2 SYGVQD (reference sequence).

This clone was seen only a few times. This chain links TRBV5-6 with TRBJ1-3; D is unclear. CDR1 and CDR2 from the germline V gene are SGHDT and YYEEEE. CDR3 length: 17 residues. V was shortened by 5 bases and J by 0 bases, with 18 bases between the two germline ends. CDR3 loop: CASSRRGVVHSGNTIYF. CDR3 in DNA: TGTGCCAGCAGTCGCCGGGGAGTAGTTCACTCTGGAAACACCATATATTTT.

The V gene is TRBV11-1, the J gene TRBJ2-1; 11 bases map to TRBD2. Germline assignment: CDR1 SGHAT and CDR2 FQDESV (reference sequence). The CDR3 consists of 16 residues. The V segment lost 5 bases and the J segment 7 bases; nucleotides outside the gene matches: 10. CDR3 in DNA: TGTGCCAGCAGCCAGGGGACTAGCGGAGGGGTAAATGAGCAGTTCTTC. Translated: CASSQGTSGGVNEQFF. Variable domain in full (rest from reference TRBV11-1 and TRBJ2-1): EAEVAQSPRYKITEKSQAVAFWCDPISGHATLYWYRQILGQGPELLVQFQDESVVDDSQLPKDRFSAERLKGVDSTLKIQPAELGDSAMYLCASSQGTSGGVNEQFFGPGTRLTVL.

This sequence joins TRBV19 and TRBJ1-1; no firm D call. Germline loops: CDR1 LNHDA, CDR2 SQIVND (reference sequence). This CDR3 is built from 17 residues. V was cut by 3 bases and J by 10 bases, with 27 bases left in between. CDR3 sequence (DNA): TGTGCCAGTAGTATCCCGTTACACGGGGATGGCGACCCAGCAGCTTTCTTT. As protein: CASSIPLHGDGDPAAFF.